These T cell receptor beta chains were read from a single sample in a study of cytotoxic CD8 clonotypes in ibrutinib-treated CLL. Data came from immunoSEQ multiplex PCR; TCRdb stores just in-frame clones and leaves some out. Of under 300,000 clones listed, 70% are singletons. Here the sequenced sample was PBMCs, taken after 24 months of ibrutinib treatment. These receptors came from a human donor with chronic lymphocytic leukemia. Each CDR3 is given with its conserved first and last residue. The D gene is left open where the match is weak. Some rows mark clone size as missing; the rest say once, few, many or name a class of expanded clone.

CASSQQTAYGYTF	TGCGCCAGCAGCCAACAGACAGCCTATGGCTACACCTTC	few	TRBV4-3	TRBJ1-2	.
CASSPGQGDYGYTF	TGTGCCAGCAGCCCGGGACAGGGAGACTATGGCTACACCTTC	few	TRBV27	TRBJ1-2	TRBD1
CASQTLAGGNEQYF	TGTGCCAGCCAGACGTTAGCGGGAGGGAACGAGCAGTACTTC	.	TRBV13	TRBJ2-7	TRBD2
CASGLYNEQFF	TGTGCCAGCGGGCTCTACAATGAGCAGTTCTTC	few	TRBV27	TRBJ2-1	.
CASSLVSGENSGNTIYF	TGTGCCAGCAGCTTAGTCTCAGGAGAAAATTCTGGAAACACCATATATTTT	few	TRBV7-2	TRBJ1-3	.
CASRKDWNADTQYF	TGCGCCAGCAGAAAGGATTGGAATGCAGATACGCAGTATTTT	once	TRBV5-1	TRBJ2-3	.
CASSYRPPPSTDTQYF	TGTGCCAGCAGTTACCGACCCCCACCTAGCACAGATACGCAGTATTTT	.	TRBV6-6	TRBJ2-3	.
CASRDKREHSYEQYF	TGTGCCAGCAGGGATAAGCGGGAGCACTCCTACGAGCAGTACTTC	once	TRBV6-6	TRBJ2-7	TRBD2
CASSLLAREESEQYF	TGTGCCAGCAGTTTATTGGCCAGGGAGGAGTCCGAGCAGTACTTC	.	TRBV28	TRBJ2-7	.
CASSLDSDRTYNEQFF	TGTGCCAGCAGTTTGGATTCGGACAGGACATACAATGAGCAGTTCTTC	.	TRBV27	TRBJ2-1	TRBD1
CASSLEGGLEAFF	TGCGCCAGCAGCTTGGAAGGGGGACTTGAAGCTTTCTTT	few	TRBV5-1	TRBJ1-1	.
CASTPLVLGTQYF	TGTGCCAGCACCCCGTTGGTCCTCGGAACCCAGTACTTC	.	TRBV7-3	TRBJ2-5	.
CASSVLAGDEQFF	TGTGCCAGCAGCGTATTAGCGGGAGATGAGCAGTTCTTC	once	TRBV9	TRBJ2-1	TRBD2
CASRTPGLAGHNEQFF	TGTGCCAGCAGAACCCCGGGACTAGCGGGCCACAATGAGCAGTTCTTC	few	TRBV6-6	TRBJ2-1	TRBD2
CASSTLAGVGEQFF	TGTGCCAGTAGTACGCTAGCGGGAGTGGGTGAGCAGTTCTTC	.	TRBV19	TRBJ2-1	TRBD2
CASSAGQGTDTQYF	TGTGCCAGTTCGGCGGGACAGGGCACAGATACGCAGTATTTT	.	TRBV2	TRBJ2-3	TRBD1
CASSTLSLAGNYEQYF	TGTGCCAGCAGCACACTAAGCCTAGCGGGAAACTACGAGCAGTACTTC	once	TRBV7-2	TRBJ2-7	TRBD2
CASSGSGTSNGELFF	TGTGCCAGCAGCGGTTCCGGGACTAGCAACGGGGAGCTGTTTTTT	.	TRBV9	TRBJ2-2	TRBD2
CAWSFVGYEQYF	TGTGCCTGGAGTTTTGTGGGCTACGAGCAGTACTTC	.	TRBV30	TRBJ2-7	.
CASSLARSHRDEQYF	TGCGCCAGCAGCTTGGCACGGTCCCATCGGGACGAGCAGTACTTC	.	TRBV5-1	TRBJ2-7	.
CASSELENTEAFF	TGCGCCAGCAGTGAGTTGGAGAACACTGAAGCTTTCTTT	.	TRBV10-1	TRBJ1-1	.
CASSLLAGVGNEQFF	TGCGCCAGCAGCTTGTTAGCGGGAGTCGGGAATGAGCAGTTCTTC	.	TRBV5-1	TRBJ2-1	TRBD2
CASSSSTGAGNTIYF	TGTGCCAGCAGCTCGTCAACGGGGGCTGGAAACACCATATATTTT	.	TRBV13	TRBJ1-3	.
CASSSDVLRDTYEQYF	TGTGCCAGCAGCTCCGACGTCCTGAGGGACACCTACGAGCAGTACTTC	.	TRBV7-6	TRBJ2-7	.
CASNHDRAYGYTF	TGTGCCAGCAACCATGACAGGGCTTATGGCTACACCTTC	.	TRBV28	TRBJ1-2	TRBD1
CASSSGGLKNNEQFF	TGTGCCAGCAGCTCCGGTGGACTGAAGAACAATGAGCAGTTCTTC	few	TRBV7-2	TRBJ2-1	.
CASNTEAFF	TGTGCCAGCAACACTGAAGCTTTCTTT	once	TRBV21-1	TRBJ1-1	.
CAWSGSHRAGNTIYF	TGTGCCTGGAGTGGATCCCACAGGGCTGGAAACACCATATATTTT	.	TRBV30	TRBJ1-3	.
CASSFRGEQYF	TGTGCCAGCAGCTTCAGGGGCGAGCAGTACTTC	.	TRBV7-9	TRBJ2-7	.
CASSLEAVSYNEQFF	TGTGCCAGCAGCTTAGAAGCGGTTTCCTACAATGAGCAGTTCTTC	.	TRBV7-2	TRBJ2-1	.
CSVGRSSGMGELFF	TGCAGCGTTGGTCGGTCTAGCGGGATGGGGGAGCTGTTTTTT	.	TRBV29-1	TRBJ2-2	TRBD2
CATQTGGKTEAFF	TGTGCCACCCAAACAGGGGGTAAAACTGAAGCTTTCTTT	.	TRBV11-2	TRBJ1-1	TRBD1
CASSYGPQGWHEQYF	TGTGCCAGCAGTTACGGACCACAGGGTTGGCACGAGCAGTACTTC	few	TRBV6-5	TRBJ2-7	.
CASRRAGQNYGYTF	TGTGCCAGTAGGCGGGCGGGACAGAACTATGGCTACACCTTC	.	TRBV19	TRBJ1-2	TRBD1
CASSPGSYNEQFF	TGTGCCAGCAGCCCGGGCTCCTACAATGAGCAGTTCTTC	few	TRBV5-4	TRBJ2-1	.
CASPGGPPYNEQFF	TGTGCCAGCCCGGGAGGGCCCCCCTACAATGAGCAGTTCTTC	.	TRBV28	TRBJ2-1	TRBD2
CASSPIVGRTDTQYF	TGTGCCAGCAGCCCTATTGTGGGGCGCACAGATACGCAGTATTTT	.	TRBV14	TRBJ2-3	.
CASSQDIREPAFF	TGCGCCAGCAGCCAAGATATAAGGGAGCCGGCTTTCTTT	.	TRBV4-1	TRBJ1-1	.
CSVQGYGYGYTF	TGCAGCGTGCAGGGATATGGCTATGGCTACACCTTC	few	TRBV29-1	TRBJ1-2	.
CASSPRSGRTETQYF	TGTGCCAGCAGCCCGAGAAGCGGGAGAACCGAGACCCAGTACTTC	.	TRBV7-9	TRBJ2-5	TRBD2
CAISGRVDTEAFF	TGTGCCATCAGTGGTAGGGTTGACACTGAAGCTTTCTTT	.	TRBV10-3	TRBJ1-1	.
CASSQALSGRTYNEQFF	TGTGCCAGCAGCCAAGCCCTAAGCGGGAGAACCTACAATGAGCAGTTCTTC	.	TRBV4-2	TRBJ2-1	TRBD2
CASRGRGPEQYF	TGCGCCAGCAGGGGCAGGGGGCCCGAGCAGTACTTC	.	TRBV7-3	TRBJ2-7	TRBD1
CASSQDWGGVETQYF	TGCGCCAGCAGCCAAGACTGGGGAGGGGTAGAGACCCAGTACTTC	once	TRBV4-1	TRBJ2-5	TRBD2
CASSMAGGAYEQYF	TGTGCCAGTAGTATGGCGGGAGGGGCCTACGAGCAGTACTTC	.	TRBV19	TRBJ2-7	TRBD2
CASSVGIDPNQPQHF	TGTGCCAGCAGTGTGGGGATCGACCCCAATCAGCCCCAGCATTTT	.	TRBV6-1	TRBJ1-5	.
CASENRGLNTEAFF	TGTGCCAGTGAAAACAGGGGGTTGAACACTGAAGCTTTCTTT	few	TRBV28	TRBJ1-1	TRBD1
CASSSRLAGAGEQFF	TGTGCCAGCAGCTCCCGACTAGCGGGAGCTGGTGAGCAGTTCTTC	.	TRBV7-8	TRBJ2-1	TRBD2
CASSVTTGTGELFF	TGTGCCAGCAGCGTAACAACGGGAACCGGGGAGCTGTTTTTT	.	TRBV9	TRBJ2-2	.
CASENRANGELFF	TGCGCCAGCGAGAACAGGGCGAACGGGGAGCTGTTTTTT	.	TRBV10-1	TRBJ2-2	.
CASSDGSLVRDTQYF	TGTGCCAGTAGTGACGGGAGTTTAGTTAGAGATACGCAGTATTTT	.	TRBV19	TRBJ2-3	.
CAISPGESTTEAFF	TGTGCCATCAGTCCCGGGGAAAGCACGACTGAAGCTTTCTTT	.	TRBV10-3	TRBJ1-1	.
CASSLSGELFF	TGTGCCAGCAGCTTGTCCGGGGAGCTGTTTTTT	.	TRBV5-6	TRBJ2-2	.
CASSPGPSGTNEQFF	TGTGCCAGCAGCCCCGGGCCTAGCGGGACCAATGAGCAGTTCTTC	.	TRBV5-4	TRBJ2-1	TRBD2